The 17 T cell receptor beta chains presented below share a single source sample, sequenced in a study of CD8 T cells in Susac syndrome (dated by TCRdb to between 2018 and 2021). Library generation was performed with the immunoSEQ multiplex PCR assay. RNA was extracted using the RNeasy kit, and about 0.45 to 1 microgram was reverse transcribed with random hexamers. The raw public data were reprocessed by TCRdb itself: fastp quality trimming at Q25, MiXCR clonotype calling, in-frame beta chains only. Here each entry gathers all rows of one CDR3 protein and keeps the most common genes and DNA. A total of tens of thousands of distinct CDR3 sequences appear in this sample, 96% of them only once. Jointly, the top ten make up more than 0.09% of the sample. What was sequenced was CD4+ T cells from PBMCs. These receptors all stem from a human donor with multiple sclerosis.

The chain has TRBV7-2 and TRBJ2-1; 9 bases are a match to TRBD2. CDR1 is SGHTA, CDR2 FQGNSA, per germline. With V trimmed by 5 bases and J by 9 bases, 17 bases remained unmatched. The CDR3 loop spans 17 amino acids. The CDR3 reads CASSHEGRGGARGEQFF. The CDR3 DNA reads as TGTGCCAGCAGCCACGAAGGGCGCGGGGGGGCCCGGGGTGAGCAGTTCTTC.

The CDR3: CASRFRDQPQHF. Written as DNA, the CDR3 is TGTGCCAGCAGGTTCAGGGACCAGCCCCAGCATTTT. The V gene is TRBV12-3 or TRBV12-4, the J gene TRBJ1-5, with D possibly matching TRBD1 (5 bases). The CDR3 extends over 12 amino acids. Trimming pared 6 bases from V and 7 bases from J, leaving 10 bases between.

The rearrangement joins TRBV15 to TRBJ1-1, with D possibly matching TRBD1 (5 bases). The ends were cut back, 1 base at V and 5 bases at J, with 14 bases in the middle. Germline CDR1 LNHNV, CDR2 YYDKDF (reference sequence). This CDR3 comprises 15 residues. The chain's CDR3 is CATSRGSGGYTEAFF. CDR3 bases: TGTGCCACCAGCAGAGGGTCGGGGGGTTATACTGAAGCTTTCTTT.

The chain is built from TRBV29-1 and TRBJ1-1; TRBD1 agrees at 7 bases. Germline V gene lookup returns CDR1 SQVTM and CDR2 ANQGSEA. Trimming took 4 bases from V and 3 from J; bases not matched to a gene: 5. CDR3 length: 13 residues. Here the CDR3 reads CSVGQGGDTEAFF. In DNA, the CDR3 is TGCAGCGTTGGACAGGGAGGTGACACTGAAGCTTTCTTT.

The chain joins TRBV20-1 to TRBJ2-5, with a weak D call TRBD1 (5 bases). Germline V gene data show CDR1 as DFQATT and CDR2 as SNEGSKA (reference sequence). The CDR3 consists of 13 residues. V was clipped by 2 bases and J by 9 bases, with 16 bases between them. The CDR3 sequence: CSARTDTPVAQYF. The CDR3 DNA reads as TGCAGTGCTAGAACGGACACCCCGGTGGCCCAGTACTTC.

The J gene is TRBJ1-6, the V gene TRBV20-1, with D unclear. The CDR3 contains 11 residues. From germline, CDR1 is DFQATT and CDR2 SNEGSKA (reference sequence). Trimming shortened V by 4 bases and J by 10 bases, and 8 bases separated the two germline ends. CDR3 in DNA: TGCAGTGCTAAAGACCGATCACCCCTCCACTTT. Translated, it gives CSAKDRSPLHF.

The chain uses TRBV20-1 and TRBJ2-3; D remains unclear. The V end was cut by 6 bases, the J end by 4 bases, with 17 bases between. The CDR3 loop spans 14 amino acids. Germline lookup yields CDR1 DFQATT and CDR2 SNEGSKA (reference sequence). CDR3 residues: CSAPDEVGPDTQYF. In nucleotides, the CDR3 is TGCAGTGCCCCCGATGAGGTCGGGCCAGATACGCAGTATTTT.

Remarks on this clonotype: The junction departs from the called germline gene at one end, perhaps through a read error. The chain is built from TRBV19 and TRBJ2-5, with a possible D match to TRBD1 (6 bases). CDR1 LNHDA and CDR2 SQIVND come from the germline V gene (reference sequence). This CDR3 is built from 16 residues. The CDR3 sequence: CASSIRSDSFQETQYF. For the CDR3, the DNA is TGCGCCAGTAGTATTCGATCGGACAGCTTCCAAGAGACCCAGTACTTC.

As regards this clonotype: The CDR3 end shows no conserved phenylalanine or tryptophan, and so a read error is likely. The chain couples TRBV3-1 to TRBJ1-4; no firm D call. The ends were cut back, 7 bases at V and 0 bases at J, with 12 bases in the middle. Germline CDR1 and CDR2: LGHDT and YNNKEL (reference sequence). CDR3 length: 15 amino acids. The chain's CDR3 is CASTRRGATNEKLFL. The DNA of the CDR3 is TGTGCCAGCACTCGACGAGGAGCAACTAATGAAAAACTGTTTCTT.

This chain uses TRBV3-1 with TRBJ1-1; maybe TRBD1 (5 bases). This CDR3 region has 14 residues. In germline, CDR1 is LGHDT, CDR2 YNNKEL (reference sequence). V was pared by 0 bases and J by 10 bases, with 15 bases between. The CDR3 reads CASSQDRSRVPAFF. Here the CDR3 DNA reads TGTGCCAGCAGCCAAGACAGATCCAGGGTCCCAGCTTTCTTT.

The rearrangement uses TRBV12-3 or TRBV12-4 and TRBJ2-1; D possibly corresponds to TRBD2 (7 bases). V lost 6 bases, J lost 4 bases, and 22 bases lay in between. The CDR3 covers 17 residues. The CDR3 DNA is TGTGCCAGCAGCCCTCCCGCTAACGGGGGGCGTTACAATGAGCAGTTCTTC. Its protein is CASSPPANGGRYNEQFF.

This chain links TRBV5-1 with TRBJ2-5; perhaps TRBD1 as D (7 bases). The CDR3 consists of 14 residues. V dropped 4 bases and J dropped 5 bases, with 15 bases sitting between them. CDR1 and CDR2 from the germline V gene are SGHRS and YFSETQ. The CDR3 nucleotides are TGCGCCAGCAGCCTGCAGGGGGGCTTTGAGACCCAGTACTTC. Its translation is CASSLQGGFETQYF.

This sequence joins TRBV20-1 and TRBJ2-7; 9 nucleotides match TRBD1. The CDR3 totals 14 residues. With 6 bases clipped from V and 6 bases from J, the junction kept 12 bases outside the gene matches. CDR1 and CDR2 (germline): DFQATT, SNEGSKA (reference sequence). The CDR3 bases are TGCAGTGCATCCTCCGGGACAGGGCCCCGCGAGCAGTACTTC. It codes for CSASSGTGPREQYF.

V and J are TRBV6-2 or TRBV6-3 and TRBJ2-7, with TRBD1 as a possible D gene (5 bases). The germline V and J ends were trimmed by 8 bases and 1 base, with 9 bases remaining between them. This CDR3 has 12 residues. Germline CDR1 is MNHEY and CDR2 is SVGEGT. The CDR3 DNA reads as TGTGCCAGCCAACAGGTTTCCTACGAGCAGTACTTC. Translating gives CASQQVSYEQYF.

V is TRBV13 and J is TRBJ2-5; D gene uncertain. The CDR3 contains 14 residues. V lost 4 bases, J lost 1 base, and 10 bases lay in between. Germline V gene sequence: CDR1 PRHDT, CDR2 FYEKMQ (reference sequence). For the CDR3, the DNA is TGTGCCAGCAGCTCAAGGGTTTTCCAAGAGACCCAGTACTTC. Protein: CASSSRVFQETQYF.

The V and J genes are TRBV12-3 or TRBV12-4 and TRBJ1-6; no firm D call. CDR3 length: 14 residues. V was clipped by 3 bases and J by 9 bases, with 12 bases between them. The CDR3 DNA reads TGTGCCAGCAGTTTTGAACTGCCCGGTTCACCCCTCCACTTT. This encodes CASSFELPGSPLHF.

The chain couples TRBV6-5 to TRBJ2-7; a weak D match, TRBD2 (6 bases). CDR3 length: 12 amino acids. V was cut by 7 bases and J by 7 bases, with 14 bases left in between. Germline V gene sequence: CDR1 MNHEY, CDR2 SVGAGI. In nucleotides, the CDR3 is TGTGCCAGCACCTCGGTCGGGGGAGAGCAGTACTTC. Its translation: CASTSVGGEQYF.